The subject of this entry is one TCR beta chain. Participants living with HIV all received treatment in the United States. The entry originates in a study of long-term antiretroviral therapy in people with HIV. Sequencing used immunoSEQ v3.0 at survey level. Using immunoSEQ multiplex PCR, the repertoire was profiled, and TCRdb retains in-frame clones only, with some absent. Seen here are under 20,000 clones, about 86% observed once, and the top ten hold 15% to 20%. The CDR3 contains 19 residues. The receptor's source is a man aged 40-49 years with HIV. The source was unsorted PBMCs, collected just before starting antiretroviral therapy. This chain joins TRBV12-2 and TRBJ2-4; the D segment call TRBD1 is taken from the table without a DNA check. TRBV12-2 is termed a pseudogene. In DNA form, the CDR3 reads TGTGCAAGTCGCTTAGGGGGACAGGAGATAACCAAACCCAAAAACATTCAGTACTTC. As protein: CASRLGGQEITKPKNIQYF.